This TCR beta chain was profiled in a study of regulatory T cells in long-lasting Graves disease (dated by TCRdb to the early 2020s). For context, the study as a whole: To count as having persistent Graves' disease, a patient had to have received antithyroid drug treatment for over 5 years with TSH receptor autoantibodies remaining persistently positive. A total of around 35 samples were covered by TCR sequencing, comprising approximately 13 persistent and around 20 newly diagnosed Graves' disease patients. Peripheral blood TCR sequencing and RNA sequencing compared persistent Graves' disease patients with newly diagnosed Graves' disease patients. On average, persistent Graves' disease patients in the clinical cohort had been on antithyroid drugs for approximately ten years. The study took place in China and was registered as a clinical trial.

Receptor libraries were prepared by multiplex PCR. For sequencing, an Illumina HiSeq 4000 was employed. TCR beta libraries were built with iRepertoire HTBI primers and Arm-PCR amplification of CDR3 regions. Gel purification was performed on PCR products prior to sequencing. The paper's processing steps were these. Across samples, about 64 TRBV and 13 to 15 TRBJ segments were identified and used for gene usage analysis of CDR3 amino acid clonotypes. COPE and FqMerger were used to merge the filtered high-quality paired reads into contigs. Contigs were aligned with BLAST to IMGT TRBV, TRBD and TRBJ reference genes, and CDR3 was defined per IMGT. Highly expanded clones were defined as clonotypes with a frequency above 0.1%. Shannon entropy served as the measure of repertoire diversity, while the Gini coefficient captured V-J evenness. Clonotypes shared by more than one individual were considered public. TCRdb reprocessed the public reads (quality trimming at Q25 with fastp, clone calling with MiXCR) and kept in-frame beta chains. CDR3 protein duplicates are merged, each entry listing the most common genes and DNA. These V and J calls rely on TCRdb rather than the paper's analysis. The sample includes about 290,000 distinct CDR3 sequences, with around a fifth observed a single time. The top ten clonotypes cover just over 55% of the sample.

Study-wide findings and limitations: Only the TCR beta chain was sequenced and analyzed. Preferential use of TRBV28, TRBJ1-2 and TRBJ2-5 was observed in persistent disease, whereas TRBV20-1 and TRBJ2-1 were favored in newly diagnosed disease. Compared with newly diagnosed patients, persistent Graves' disease patients had lower TCR Shannon entropy and fewer highly expanded clones, which suggests clonal expansion. As a limitation, the authors acknowledged that the small sample size may reduce accuracy. Peripheral blood alone was examined, since thyroid tissue, which constituted the primary lesion, could not be accessed. Patients with persistent disease shared more public clonotypes (about 3,000) than newly diagnosed patients did (around 930).

At least ten counts were recorded for this clonotype. No antigen is known for it. No clone much larger than this one lies a single base away; base qualities are absent. Taken with the paper, the label for time point translates to: persistent/refractory GD, antithyroid drugs over 5 years with positive TRAb. For both TCR sequencing and RNA sequencing, RNA was extracted from PBMCs using TRIzol. Graves' disease was diagnosed according to American Thyroid Association guidelines. Patients for the study were recruited at an endocrinology department in Xi'an, China. From each patient, approximately 10 milliliters of peripheral blood was collected into an EDTA anticoagulant tube. Ficoll Paque Plus density gradient separation was used to isolate PBMCs, and no further T cell sorting was done. An Agilent 2100 Bioanalyzer and agarose gel were used to check RNA quality, and a NanoDrop 2000 was used to measure RNA concentration.

The CDR3 runs 13 amino acids, cysteine and phenylalanine included. The only DNA kept is the CDR3, 39 bases in frame from the first base. V is trimmed back by 6 bases and J by 5 bases, and the junction contains 4 bases that no gene match accounts for. Recombination connected TRBV12-3 or TRBV12-4 to TRBJ1-5; TRBD1 matches 7 bases in the middle. The sequences come from peripheral blood mononuclear cells (PBMCs), collected when the disease was refractory, from a patient treated with antithyroid drugs. The clonotype originates from a female donor with Graves disease. The nucleotide sequence reads TGTGCCAGCAGCCTACAGGGGTATCAGCCCCAGCATTTT. It translates as CASSLQGYQPQHF.